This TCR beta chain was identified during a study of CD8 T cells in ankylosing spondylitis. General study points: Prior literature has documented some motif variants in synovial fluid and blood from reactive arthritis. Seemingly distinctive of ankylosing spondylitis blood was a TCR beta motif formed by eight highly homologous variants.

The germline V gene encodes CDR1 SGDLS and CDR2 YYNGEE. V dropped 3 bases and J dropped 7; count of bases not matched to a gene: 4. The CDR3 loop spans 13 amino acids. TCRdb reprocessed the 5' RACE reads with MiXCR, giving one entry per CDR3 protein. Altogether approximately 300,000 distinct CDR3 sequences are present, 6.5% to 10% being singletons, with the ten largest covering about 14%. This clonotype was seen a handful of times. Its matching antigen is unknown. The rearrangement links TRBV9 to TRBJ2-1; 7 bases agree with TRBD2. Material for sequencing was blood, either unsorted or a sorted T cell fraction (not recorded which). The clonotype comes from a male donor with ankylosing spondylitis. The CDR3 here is CASSATSPNEQFF. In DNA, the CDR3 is TGTGCCAGCAGCGCGACTAGCCCTAATGAGCAGTTCTTC. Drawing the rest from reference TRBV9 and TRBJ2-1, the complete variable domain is DSGVTQTPKHLITATGQRVTLRCSPRSGDLSVYWYQQSLDQGLQFLIQYYNGEERAKGNILERFSAQQFPDLHSELNLSSLELGDSALYFCASSATSPNEQFFGPGTRLTVL.